This TCR beta chain appears in the sequencing data of a study of identical twins. TCRdb analysed the 5' RACE reads with MiXCR anew, one entry per CDR3 protein. The sample carries approximately 890,000 distinct CDR3 sequences, approximately 13% recorded once. The CDR3 extends over 14 amino acids. In germline, CDR1 is SGHNT, CDR2 YYREEE (reference sequence). V was trimmed by 4 bases and J by 1 base, leaving 9 bases between them. The study, taken as a whole, reports: With abundant cord blood beta clonotypes, insertions were fewer; memory repertoires showed no such pattern. Sequences that were beta out-of-frame showed weaker excess twin sharing. The models systematically underestimated how much out-of-frame TCR alpha was shared in monozygotic twins. Invariant T cells like MAIT and iNKT could partly confound the zero-insertion analyses.

Only a few counts were recorded for this clonotype. The antigen is not known. These data were also reused for a study on yellow fever vaccine responses in identical twins.

The chain links TRBV5-4 to TRBJ2-1, with D tentatively TRBD1 (5 bases). The source material was PBMCs. The sequence derives from a woman under 30 in good health. The CDR3 region is CASSPRASYNEQFF. The DNA of the CDR3 is TGTGCCAGCAGCCCCAGGGCATCCTACAATGAGCAGTTCTTC. The full variable domain, in which reference TRBV5-4 and TRBJ2-1 provide the parts outside the CDR3, is ETGVTQSPTHLIKTRGQQVTLRCSSQSGHNTVSWYQQALGQGPQFIFQYYREEENGRGNFPPRFSGLQFPNYSSELNVNALELDDSALYLCASSPRASYNEQFFGPGTRLTVL.